The entry below gives a single T cell receptor beta chain sequence along with its context. Its antigen is currently unknown. This specimen comes from a study of T cell repertoires in cytomegalovirus infection. Across the whole study: In public TCR beta signatures, there were indications of both CMV infection and matching HLA type. The study, taken as a whole, reports: CMV-specific HLA-C-restricted TCR beta clonotypes dominated the ex vivo response. Using cumulative public TCR beta family frequency, the authors identified those who carried CMV together with the relevant HLA.

One entry per CDR3 protein, called by TCRdb with MiXCR from the reads. The sample records 150,000 to 200,000 distinct CDR3 sequences, 28% being singletons. The CDR3 is 14 residues long. Germline V gene data show CDR1 as SGHRS and CDR2 as YFSETQ. Trimming removed 1 base from V and 4 bases from J, with 11 bases in between. The origin of this receptor is a human donor in good health (CMV status not recorded). Some clones in this sample may be carry-over from other donors' samples. J is TRBJ1-1 and V is TRBV5-1; D gene unclear. What was sequenced was PBMCs. The CDR3 region is CASSLSSSGTEAFF. As DNA, the CDR3 is TGCGCCAGCAGCTTGTCCTCCTCGGGCACTGAAGCTTTCTTT.